Listed here is a single T cell receptor (beta chain). Some clones are missing from TCRdb's copy, which holds only in-frame ones; the method was immunoSEQ multiplex PCR. The sample contains about 56,000 clones, under 95% of which appear only once. The data stem from a study of T cell changes during pregnancy in multiple sclerosis. The CDR3 covers 16 residues. Trimming removed 5 bases from V and 3 bases from J; junction bases left unmatched: 12. Germline lookup yields CDR1 SGHVS and CDR2 FNYEAQ. The material sequenced was CD4+ T cells from peripheral blood mononuclear cells, taken in the second trimester of pregnancy. This sequence originates from a female donor with multiple sclerosis, enrolled in a pregnancy study. This rearrangement joins TRBV7-6 to TRBJ1-2; 7 nucleotides match TRBD1. In DNA, the CDR3 is TGTGCCAGCAGCCCAATCCCTTTAGACAGGGACTATGGCTACACCTTC. It yields the protein CASSPIPLDRDYGYTF.